These T cell receptor beta chains were read from a single sample in a study of OX40 agonist ivuxolimab in advanced cancers. The repertoire was sequenced with immunoSEQ multiplex PCR; TCRdb's copy has only in-frame clones and lacks some. This table has 73,000 or so clones, 84% appearing once. The sample was CD4+ or CD8+ T cells sorted from blood, taken in a trial of the OX40 agonist ivuxolimab. These receptors were obtained from an adult with an advanced solid tumor such as melanoma, head and neck, liver or kidney cancer. The CDR3 runs from the conserved cysteine through the conserved F or W. The D gene is left open where the match is weak. The size of a clone is reported for some rows only, either as once, few or many, or as a class for expanded clones.

len | j_gene | abundance | v_gene | d_gene | CDR3aa | CDR3nt
11 | TRBJ2-5 | . | TRBV6-1 | . | CASSEGETQYF | TGTGCCAGCAGTGAAGGAGAGACCCAGTACTTC
13 | TRBJ1-1 | . | TRBV28 | . | CASSITGELAAFF | TGTGCCAGCAGTATAACCGGGGAGTTAGCGGCTTTCTTT
14 | TRBJ2-7 | many | TRBV6-5 | TRBD1 | CASSYGQGAYEQYF | TGTGCCAGCAGTTACGGTCAGGGGGCCTACGAGCAGTACTTC
13 | TRBJ2-7 | . | TRBV18 | . | CASSPGPAYEQYF | TGTGCCAGCTCTCCAGGCCCTGCCTACGAGCAGTACTTC
14 | TRBJ1-3 | . | TRBV19 | . | CASSIDSSGNTIYF | TGTGCCAGTAGTATAGATTCCTCTGGAAACACCATATATTTT
13 | TRBJ2-3 | . | TRBV5-1 | . | CASRGGGTNTQYF | TGCGCCAGCAGAGGTGGAGGCACAAATACGCAGTATTTT
12 | TRBJ1-2 | . | TRBV6-1 | . | CASSPQGYGYTF | TGTGCCAGCAGCCCACAGGGCTATGGCTACACCTTC
16 | TRBJ2-2 | . | TRBV5-1 | TRBD1 | CASSHPTGDNTGELFF | TGCGCCAGCAGCCACCCGACAGGGGATAACACCGGGGAGCTGTTTTTT
15 | TRBJ2-7 | . | TRBV19 | TRBD1 | CASSLLGQGTYEQYF | TGTGCCAGTAGTTTATTGGGACAGGGCACCTACGAGCAGTACTTC
13 | TRBJ1-2 | . | TRBV12-5 | TRBD1 | CASSQGVYYGYTF | TGTGCTAGTAGCCAGGGGGTGTACTATGGCTACACCTTC
13 | TRBJ2-7 | . | TRBV5-1 | TRBD1 | CASNGQGSYEQYF | TGCGCCAGCAACGGACAGGGGTCCTACGAGCAGTACTTC
13 | TRBJ2-5 | . | TRBV6-5 | . | CASRPNREETQYF | TGTGCCAGCAGACCAAACAGGGAAGAGACCCAGTACTTC
14 | TRBJ1-1 | . | TRBV6-5 | . | CASSPQGANTEAFF | TGTGCCAGCAGTCCACAAGGGGCGAACACTGAAGCTTTCTTT
14 | TRBJ1-3 | . | TRBV12-5 | . | CASGLSRYSDTIYF | TGTGCTAGTGGTTTGTCACGATATTCGGACACCATATATTTT
13 | TRBJ1-2 | once | TRBV29-1 | . | CSVGTASNYGYTF | TGCAGCGTTGGCACAGCCTCTAACTATGGCTACACCTTC
14 | TRBJ1-6 | . | TRBV9 | . | CASSVTQKNSPLHF | TGTGCCAGCAGCGTTACCCAGAAGAATTCACCCCTCCACTTT
11 | TRBJ1-1 | . | TRBV19 | . | CASSGATEAFF | TGTGCCAGTAGTGGAGCCACTGAAGCTTTCTTT
15 | TRBJ1-1 | . | TRBV11-2 | . | CASSLEGFGRTKTFF | TGTGCCAGCAGCTTGGAAGGGTTTGGCCGGACAAAAACTTTCTTT
15 | TRBJ1-5 | . | TRBV4-3 | . | CASSQDYITNQPQHF | TGCGCCAGCAGCCAAGATTATATTACCAATCAGCCCCAGCATTTT
14 | TRBJ2-7 | . | TRBV19 | TRBD1 | CASRRDRDSYEQYF | TGTGCCAGTAGAAGGGACAGGGACTCCTACGAGCAGTACTTC
15 | TRBJ1-2 | . | TRBV9 | TRBD1 | CASSVAGQGNYGYTF | TGTGCCAGCAGCGTGGCGGGACAGGGAAACTATGGCTACACCTTC
17 | TRBJ1-4 | . | TRBV7-3 | . | CASSPPPGERGHEKLFF | TGTGCCAGCAGCCCGCCCCCGGGCGAAAGAGGACATGAAAAACTGTTTTTT
16 | TRBJ1-1 | . | TRBV11-3 | . | CASSLGRSFMNTEAFF | TGTGCCAGCAGCCTAGGCCGCTCTTTCATGAACACTGAAGCTTTCTTT
15 | TRBJ1-2 | . | TRBV6-1 | . | CASSEGSVGDYGYTF | TGTGCCAGCAGTGAAGGGTCTGTCGGGGACTATGGCTACACCTTC
12 | TRBJ2-1 | . | TRBV28 | . | CASSFGLDEQFF | TGTGCCAGCAGTTTTGGGCTAGATGAGCAGTTCTTC
14 | TRBJ1-2 | many | TRBV11-3 | . | CASSFVPANYGYTF | TGTGCCAGCAGCTTTGTACCAGCTAACTATGGCTACACCTTC
16 | TRBJ2-3 | . | TRBV5-4 | TRBD2 | CASSPSGTSSADTQYF | TGTGCCAGCAGCCCCTCCGGGACTAGTAGCGCAGATACGCAGTATTTT
18 | TRBJ1-6 | . | TRBV5-6 | TRBD1 | CASRTGQGSPGYNSPLHF | TGTGCCAGCAGGACGGGACAGGGGTCCCCGGGCTATAATTCACCCCTCCACTTT
16 | TRBJ1-1 | . | TRBV14 | . | CASSQVWGKGNTEAFF | TGTGCCAGCAGCCAAGTGTGGGGAAAGGGGAACACTGAAGCTTTCTTT
13 | TRBJ2-7 | . | TRBV7-7 | TRBD1 | CASSLETGSEQYF | TGTGCCAGCAGCCTAGAGACAGGGTCCGAGCAGTACTTC
14 | TRBJ1-5 | . | TRBV4-2 | . | CASSQEAGAGPQHF | TGTGCCAGCAGCCAAGAGGCCGGAGCGGGGCCCCAGCATTTT
12 | TRBJ2-5 | . | TRBV11-1 | . | CASSLRAETQYF | TGTGCCAGCAGCTTAAGGGCAGAGACCCAGTACTTC
14 | TRBJ1-6 | . | TRBV18 | TRBD1 | CASSTGTGTSPLHF | TGTGCCAGCTCAACCGGGACAGGGACATCACCCCTCCACTTT
14 | TRBJ1-5 | . | TRBV6-5 | . | CASSLSGNDQPQHF | TGTGCCAGCAGTTTATCGGGTAATGATCAGCCCCAGCATTTT
12 | TRBJ1-4 | . | TRBV7-2 | . | CASSLVNEKLFF | TGTGCCAGCAGCTTAGTAAACGAAAAACTGTTTTTT
13 | TRBJ2-2 | . | TRBV13 | . | CASSFKNTGELFF | TGTGCCAGCAGCTTTAAGAACACCGGGGAGCTGTTTTTT
14 | TRBJ2-1 | . | TRBV7-9 | . | CASSFDLLYNEQFF | TGTGCCAGCAGCTTCGATCTACTCTACAATGAGCAGTTCTTC
11 | TRBJ1-1 | few | TRBV30 | . | CAWIQGGEAFF | TGTGCCTGGATACAGGGCGGTGAAGCTTTCTTT
16 | TRBJ2-2 | . | TRBV10-3 | TRBD2 | CAIREREVSNTGELFF | TGTGCCATCAGAGAGCGGGAGGTATCAAACACCGGGGAGCTGTTTTTT
15 | TRBJ2-3 | . | TRBV5-6 | TRBD2 | CASSFRTSRTDTQYF | TGTGCCAGCAGCTTTCGGACTAGCCGCACAGATACGCAGTATTTT
12 | TRBJ2-7 | . | TRBV13 | . | CASSFEAYEQYF | TGTGCCAGCAGCTTTGAAGCCTACGAGCAGTACTTC
8 | TRBJ1-2 | . | TRBV20-1 | . | CSPDRYTF | TGCAGTCCTGATCGCTACACCTTC
18 | TRBJ2-7 | . | TRBV15 | TRBD1 | CATSRDRTQGAASYEQYF | TGTGCCACCAGCAGAGATCGAACACAGGGGGCGGCGTCCTACGAGCAGTACTTC
13 | TRBJ2-7 | . | TRBV11-2 | . | CASSLESSHEQYF | TGTGCCAGCAGCTTAGAATCAAGCCACGAGCAGTACTTC
13 | TRBJ1-5 | once | TRBV7-2 | . | CASSLDSNQPQHF | TGTGCCAGCAGCCTGGACAGCAATCAGCCCCAGCATTTT
17 | TRBJ2-3 | few | TRBV15 | TRBD1 | CATSRANRGRFSDTQYF | TGTGCCACCAGCAGAGCCAACAGGGGGCGCTTCTCAGATACGCAGTATTTT
16 | TRBJ2-2 | . | TRBV5-5 | TRBD1 | CASSPRDRVNTGELFF | TGTGCCAGCAGTCCTCGGGACAGGGTGAACACCGGGGAGCTGTTTTTT
14 | TRBJ1-2 | . | TRBV11-3 | TRBD1 | CASSLGTGGSGYTF | TGTGCCAGCAGCTTAGGGACAGGGGGCTCTGGCTACACCTTC
15 | TRBJ1-4 | . | TRBV5-1 | . | CASSLGTERGEKLFF | TGCGCCAGCAGCTTGGGCACAGAAAGGGGTGAAAAACTGTTTTTT
13 | TRBJ1-1 | . | TRBV11-1 | . | CASSPDRRTEAFF | TGTGCCAGCAGCCCTGACCGAAGGACTGAAGCTTTCTTT
15 | TRBJ2-1 | . | TRBV7-2 | TRBD2 | CASSLITGGIGEQFF | TGTGCCAGCAGCTTAATTACGGGAGGGATCGGTGAGCAGTTCTTC
13 | TRBJ2-2 | . | TRBV6-5 | . | CASSYIDTGELFF | TGTGCCAGCAGTTACATTGACACCGGGGAGCTGTTTTTT
15 | TRBJ1-5 | . | TRBV19 | TRBD1 | CASSIRDSWNQPQHF | TGTGCCAGTAGTATACGGGACAGTTGGAATCAGCCCCAGCATTTT
14 | TRBJ1-5 | . | TRBV19 | . | CASSIDRSDQPQHF | TGTGCCAGTAGTATAGATCGGTCGGATCAGCCCCAGCATTTT
13 | TRBJ1-2 | . | TRBV21-1 | . | CASSKRQGAGYTF | TGTGCCAGCAGCAAAAGACAGGGCGCCGGCTACACCTTC